These T cell receptor beta chains were read from a single sample in a study of shared clonotypes between healthy human individuals. Generated by immunoSEQ multiplex PCR, the TCRdb table keeps only in-frame clones and is missing some. Seen here are about 2.3 million clones, more than 85% observed once, and the top ten hold 0.3% to 0.4%. The sample taken for sequencing was naive CD4+ T cells from PBMCs. The receptor source for this set is a young man in good health. Some clones in this sample may be carry-over from other donors' samples. Both conserved end residues are part of each CDR3. A D gene is named only where the DNA matches it firmly. The listing skips clone size in some rows; elsewhere it reads once, few, many or a size class.

j_gene | v_gene | d_gene | abundance | CDR3nt | CDR3aa
TRBJ1-1 | TRBV7-3 | NA | NA | TGTGCCAGCAGCTTAATCGGGGGACTCCAGAGTACTGAAGCTTTCTTT | CASSLIGGLQSTEAFF
TRBJ1-5 | TRBV2 | NA | NA | TGTGCCAGCAGTGACGGCGGAAATCAGCCCCAGCATTTT | CASSDGGNQPQHF
TRBJ2-5 | TRBV30 | NA | NA | TGTGCCTGGAGTGTGGTGATACAAGAGACCCAGTACTTC | CAWSVVIQETQYF
TRBJ1-2 | TRBV28 | NA | NA | TGTGCCAGCAGTTTAAACGCCTACAGGGTTGGCTACACCTTC | CASSLNAYRVGYTF
TRBJ2-7 | TRBV28 | NA | NA | TGTGCCAGCAGTTTGGGACGGAATACCTACGAGCAGTACTTC | CASSLGRNTYEQYF
TRBJ2-3 | TRBV2 | TRBD2 | NA | TGTGCCAGCAGCAAAGGACTAGCGGGAGCAACAGATACGCAGTATTTT | CASSKGLAGATDTQYF
TRBJ2-3 | TRBV18 | NA | NA | TGTGCCAGCTCACCAATGCAGGCTAGTAGCACAGATACGCAGTATTTT | CASSPMQASSTDTQYF
TRBJ1-1 | TRBV7-9 | NA | NA | TGTGCCAGCAGCGCCGGACGGGAGAACACTGAAGCTTTCTTT | CASSAGRENTEAFF
TRBJ1-5 | TRBV5-6 | TRBD1 | NA | TGTGCCAGCGGGACAGGGGGAAAGGAGCCCCAGCATTTT | CASGTGGKEPQHF
TRBJ2-3 | TRBV27 | NA | NA | TGTGCCAGCAGTTCCTACCCAAAATTACGACAATCAGATACGCAGTATTTT | CASSSYPKLRQSDTQYF
TRBJ2-7 | TRBV18 | NA | NA | TGTGCCAGCTCACCAAATGGGGGTAATTTGGGCGAGCAGTACTTC | CASSPNGGNLGEQYF
TRBJ2-2 | TRBV30 | TRBD1 | once | TGTGCTCTAGGACAGGAGAACACCGGGGAGCTGTTTTTT | CALGQENTGELFF
TRBJ1-4 | TRBV5-1 | NA | NA | TGCGCCAGCAGCGCCCCAGAAGGGACTAATGAAAAACTGTTTTTT | CASSAPEGTNEKLFF
TRBJ2-4 | TRBV4-1 | NA | once | TGCGCCAGCAGCCAAGATGATGCCTTCCTAGCCAAAAACATTCAGTACTTC | CASSQDDAFLAKNIQYF
TRBJ1-5 | TRBV6-6 | NA | NA | TGTGCCAGCAGTTATGGGGGAAGCAATCAGCCCCAGCATTTT | CASSYGGSNQPQHF